The sequence of this TCR beta chain was determined in a study of CD8+ T cells in alopecia areata. Stated treatment: oral pan-JAK inhibitor, 5-10 mg twice daily. TCR sequencing used cDNA made by reverse transcription of extracted RNA. Profiling relied on immunoSEQ multiplex PCR, and the TCRdb table lists in-frame clones only, not all of them. This sample has 150,000 to 250,000 clones, with 58% found just once. The germline gives CDR1 SGDLS, CDR2 YYNGEE. This CDR3 comprises 16 residues. Trimming at V came to 2 bases and at J to 4 bases, leaving 9 bases not matched to a gene. This sequence originates from a human donor with alopecia areata. The rearrangement uses TRBV9 and TRBJ1-3; the match to TRBD1 covers 7 bases. The sequencing used CD4+ T cells sorted from blood, collected at week 24, from a patient treated with tofacitinib. CDR3 region: CASSVLPDRAGNTIYF. In DNA form, the CDR3 reads TGTGCCAGCAGCGTCCTACCCGACAGGGCAGGAAACACCATATATTTT.